The 19 T cell receptor beta chains given below trace back to one sample, sequenced in a study of molecular identifiers for immune sequencing clone quantification (dated by TCRdb to 2016 to 2019). Libraries were prepared through PCR. Sequencing was performed on a NextSeq 500. TCRdb redid the processing of the public reads, applying fastp at Q25 and MiXCR, and retained in-frame beta chains. Every entry covers one CDR3 protein and lists the most common genes and DNA from its rows. The sample contains under 600,000 distinct CDR3 sequences, around 23% of them found a single time. The ten largest clones add up to roughly 0.79% of the sample. The specimen sequenced was naive CD8+ T cells from blood, with Jurkat cell RNA spiked in. The meaning of the sample's cell subset or site label: FACS-sorted CD8+CD4-CCR7+CD45RA+ naive T cells. The receptors here all came from a human donor in good health. Some libraries in this study had Jurkat cell RNA spiked in.

This clonotype came up many times. V is TRBV13 and J is TRBJ2-3; 11 nucleotides line up with TRBD1. V lost 5 bases and J lost 4; bases outside the gene matches: 2. The germline CDR1 and CDR2 sequences are PRHDT and FYEKMQ (reference sequence). The CDR3 consists of 14 residues. DNA of the CDR3: TGTGCCAGCAGCGGGACAGGGGGGGCAGATACGCAGTATTTT. This encodes CASSGTGGADTQYF.

This clonotype occurred a few times. The gene calls are TRBV9 and TRBJ2-2, with D unclear. V dropped 0 bases and J dropped 0 bases, with 15 bases sitting between them. Per germline, CDR1 SGDLS and CDR2 YYNGEE. CDR3 length: 18 amino acids. The CDR3 loop reads CASSVGATRETNTGELFF. For the CDR3, the DNA is TGTGCCAGCAGCGTAGGGGCCACGCGAGAAACGAACACCGGGGAGCTGTTTTTT. The whole variable domain, filled in from reference TRBV9 and TRBJ2-2, reads DSGVTQTPKHLITATGQRVTLRCSPRSGDLSVYWYQQSLDQGLQFLIQYYNGEERAKGNILERFSAQQFPDLHSELNLSSLELGDSALYFCASSVGATRETNTGELFFGEGSRLTVL.

To note about this clonotype: A much larger clone sits a single nucleotide away, making a read error possible. The V and J genes are TRBV12-3 or TRBV12-4 and TRBJ1-1, with D unresolved. The V end was cut by 8 bases, the J end by 5 bases, with 12 bases between. This CDR3 has 12 residues. CDR3 protein: CASGLSQTEAFF. DNA of the CDR3: TGTGCCAGCGGCCTCAGTCAGACTGAAGCTTTCTTT.

The DNA for the CDR3 is TGTGCCAGCAGCTTCGGACAGGAACGGGAGCTGTTTTTT. As protein: CASSFGQERELFF. V gene TRBV7-9 combines with J gene TRBJ2-2; 7 bases map to TRBD1. CDR3 length equals 13 residues. The V gene's germline CDR1 is SEHNR and CDR2 FQNEAQ (reference sequence). V gave up 3 bases and J gave up 9 bases; unmatched junction bases: 4.

There are a few counts of this clonotype. The chain recombines TRBV30 with TRBJ2-7; maybe TRBD2 (5 bases). The CDR3 spans 14 residues. Germline V lookup: CDR1 GTSNPN, CDR2 SVGIG (reference sequence). Deletions cut 3 bases from V and 2 bases from J, with 14 bases between. The CDR3 region is CAWSEAASPYEQYF. CDR3 nucleotide sequence: TGTGCCTGGAGCGAGGCCGCTAGCCCCTACGAGCAGTACTTC. Drawing the rest from reference TRBV30 and TRBJ2-7, the complete variable domain is SQTIHQWPATLVQPVGSPLSLECTVEGTSNPNLYWYRQAAGRGLQLLFYSVGIGQISSEVPQNLSASRPQDRQFILSSKKLLLSDSGFYLCAWSEAASPYEQYFGPGTRLTVT.

Only a few counts were recorded for this clonotype. V is TRBV7-9 and J is TRBJ1-5; 7 bases are a match to TRBD1. V shed 1 base, J shed 6 bases, and the junction held 6 bases outside the gene matches. This CDR3 is built from 15 residues. Germline loops: CDR1 SEHNR, CDR2 FQNEAQ (reference sequence). The CDR3 here is CASSLGGGEGQPQHF. The CDR3 DNA reads TGTGCCAGCAGCTTAGGAGGGGGCGAAGGTCAGCCCCAGCATTTT. Full variable domain (missing parts from reference TRBV7-9 and TRBJ1-5): DTGVSQNPRHKITKRGQNVTFRCDPISEHNRLYWYRQTLGQGPEFLTYFQNEAQLEKSRLLSDRFSAERPKGSFSTLEIQRTEQGDSAMYLCASSLGGGEGQPQHFGDGTRLSIL.

On this clonotype: One end of the junction varies from germline; a read error may be responsible. V and J are TRBV28 and TRBJ2-7; D may match TRBD1 or TRBD2 (5 bases each). From germline, CDR1 is MDHEN and CDR2 SYDVKM. The CDR3 is 16 amino acids. The CDR3 coding sequence is TGTGCCAGCGGTTTTAGGGGACCCACCATCTCCTACGAGCAGTACTTC. Protein sequence: CASGFRGPTISYEQYF.

This clonotype came up a few times. This chain joins TRBV19 and TRBJ2-5, with D perhaps TRBD1 or TRBD2 (5 bases each). Trimming took off 0 bases at V and 1 base at J, with 15 bases between the two ends. Looked up from germline, CDR1 is LNHDA and CDR2 is SQIVND (reference sequence). CDR3 length: 17 amino acids. The DNA for the CDR3 is TGTGCCAGTAGTATAGATCCCCTTTGGGACCTCCAAGAGACCCAGTACTTC. Translating gives CASSIDPLWDLQETQYF.

This sequence joins TRBV20-1 and TRBJ2-1; TRBD2 matches at 14 bases. V dropped 4 bases and J dropped 6; count of bases not matched to a gene: 2. CDR3 size: 14 residues. Per germline, CDR1 DFQATT and CDR2 SNEGSKA (reference sequence). The CDR3 loop reads CSATGLAGANEQFF. DNA for the CDR3: TGCAGTGCTACGGGACTAGCGGGGGCCAATGAGCAGTTCTTC.

The chain joins TRBV6-1 to TRBJ2-3; D is unresolved. With 0 bases removed from V and 0 bases from J, the gap between germline ends came to 13 bases. The CDR3 runs 17 residues. Germline CDR1 is MNHNS and CDR2 is SASEGT. Written as DNA, the CDR3 is TGTGCCAGCAGTGAAGCTTTCGGCCAGCCTAGCACAGATACGCAGTATTTT. Its protein is CASSEAFGQPSTDTQYF.

The rearrangement links TRBV3-1 to TRBJ2-2; tentative D call: TRBD2 (5 bases). The V end was cut by 0 bases, the J end by 1 base, with 12 bases between. CDR1 is LGHDT and CDR2 is YNNKEL in the germline V gene (reference sequence). This CDR3 contains 17 residues. The CDR3 here is CASSQEGEGWNTGELFF. As DNA, the CDR3 is TGTGCCAGCAGCCAAGAGGGAGAAGGTTGGAACACCGGGGAGCTGTTTTTT.

This clonotype occurred a few times. The CDR3 nucleotides read TGCGCCAGCAGCCAAGCGGGACGCTTCCGCGACGAGCAGTACTTC. Amino acid sequence: CASSQAGRFRDEQYF. This chain uses TRBV4-3 with TRBJ2-7; D tentatively fits TRBD1 or TRBD2 (5 bases each). Germline CDR1 is LGHNA and CDR2 is YSLEER. The CDR3 spans 15 residues. V was trimmed by 1 base and J by 5 bases, leaving 15 bases between them.

This clonotype appeared a few times. This rearrangement joins TRBV6-5 to TRBJ2-5; TRBD1 matches 9 bases. This CDR3 contains 13 residues. V was pared by 6 bases and J by 4 bases, with 3 bases of the junction left unmatched. Germline V CDR1 and CDR2: MNHEY, SVGAGI. The CDR3 DNA reads as TGTGCCAGCAGAACAGGGGGCAGAGAGACCCAGTACTTC. The encoded protein is CASRTGGRETQYF.

This clonotype has a count of ten or more. J is TRBJ1-5 and V is TRBV6-2 or TRBV6-3; 7 bases align to TRBD1. Germline assignment: CDR1 MNHEY and CDR2 SVGEGT. The CDR3 consists of 15 residues. Trimming at V came to 7 bases and at J to 5 bases, leaving 11 bases not matched to a gene. For the CDR3, the DNA is TGTGCCAGCACTTCGGGGACAGCGAATCATCAGCCCCAGCATTTT. It is translated as CASTSGTANHQPQHF.

Only a few counts were recorded for this clonotype. This chain connects TRBV4-3 to TRBJ1-1; D might be TRBD1 (5 bases). Trimming left V 0 bases short and J 3 bases short, with 14 bases between. Germline-derived CDR1 and CDR2 are LGHNA and YSLEER. CDR3 length: 16 residues. The CDR3 loop is CASSQDPPGQDTEAFF. The DNA for the CDR3 is TGCGCCAGCAGCCAAGATCCCCCAGGACAAGACACTGAAGCTTTCTTT.

The chain's CDR3 is CASSILGLAGGDTQYF. The CDR3 DNA sequence: TGTGCCAGTAGTATTCTAGGACTAGCGGGAGGAGATACGCAGTATTTT. The rearrangement joins TRBV19 to TRBJ2-3, with TRBD2 identical over 14 bases. The CDR3 consists of 16 residues. J gave up 5 bases and V 3 bases, and 4 bases lay outside the gene matches. Germline V gives CDR1 LNHDA, CDR2 SQIVND (reference sequence).

This clonotype was seen at least ten times. The chain uses TRBV5-5 and TRBJ2-5; the D gene could be TRBD1 or TRBD2 (7 bases each). The CDR3 extends over 14 amino acids. The V end was cut by 4 bases, the J end by 1 base, with 11 bases between. CDR1 and CDR2 from the germline V gene are SGHKS and YYEKEE (reference sequence). The CDR3 sequence is CASSSGTAQETQYF. DNA of the CDR3: TGTGCCAGCAGCAGCGGGACAGCCCAAGAGACCCAGTACTTC.

This clonotype has just a few counts. The chain uses TRBV7-9 and TRBJ2-7, with 8 positions matching TRBD2. Trimming removed 4 bases from V and 3 bases from J; junction bases left unmatched: 8. This CDR3 has 15 amino acids. Germline V lookup: CDR1 SEHNR, CDR2 FQNEAQ (reference sequence). The CDR3 sequence: CASSSSFSGDYEQYF. In nucleotides, the CDR3 is TGTGCCAGCAGCTCCTCTTTTAGCGGGGACTACGAGCAGTACTTC.

With regard to this clonotype: A much more abundant neighbour one base away suggests this may be a read error. The chain is built from TRBV29-1 and TRBJ2-2, with D possibly TRBD1 on 6 matching bases. The CDR3 spans 14 residues. Germline V CDR1 and CDR2: SQVTM, ANQGSEA. Here the CDR3 DNA reads TGCTGCAAAGTCGGGGACACTTACACCGGGGAGCTGTTTTTT. This translates into CCKVGDTYTGELFF.